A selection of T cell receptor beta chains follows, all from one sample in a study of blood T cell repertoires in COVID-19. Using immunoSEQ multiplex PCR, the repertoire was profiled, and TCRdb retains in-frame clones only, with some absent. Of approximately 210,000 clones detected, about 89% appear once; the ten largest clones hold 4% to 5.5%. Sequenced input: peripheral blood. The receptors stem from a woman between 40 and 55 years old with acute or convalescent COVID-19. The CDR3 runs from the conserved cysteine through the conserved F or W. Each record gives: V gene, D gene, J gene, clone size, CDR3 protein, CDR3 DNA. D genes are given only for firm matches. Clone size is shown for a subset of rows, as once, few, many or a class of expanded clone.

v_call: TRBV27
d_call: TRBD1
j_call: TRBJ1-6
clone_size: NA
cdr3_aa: CASSLSPQGDSPLHF
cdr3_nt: TGTGCCAGCAGTTTATCCCCCCAGGGGGATTCACCCCTCCACTTT

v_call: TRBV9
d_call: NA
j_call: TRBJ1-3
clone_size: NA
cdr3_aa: CASSPHPGSGNTIYF
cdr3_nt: TGTGCCAGCAGCCCTCACCCGGGGTCTGGAAACACCATATATTTT

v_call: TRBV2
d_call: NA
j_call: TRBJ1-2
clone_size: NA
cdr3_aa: CASSERDSWYGYTF
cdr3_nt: TGTGCCAGCAGTGAAAGAGACAGCTGGTATGGCTACACCTTC

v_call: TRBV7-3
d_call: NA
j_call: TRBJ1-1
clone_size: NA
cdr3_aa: CASSLSGGMNTEAFF
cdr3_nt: TGTGCCAGCAGCTTAAGTGGGGGGATGAACACTGAAGCTTTCTTT

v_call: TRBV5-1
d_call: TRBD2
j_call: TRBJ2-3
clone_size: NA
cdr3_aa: CASSSTSGGISTDTQYF
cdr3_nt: TGCGCCAGCAGCTCGACTAGCGGGGGGATTAGCACAGATACGCAGTATTTT

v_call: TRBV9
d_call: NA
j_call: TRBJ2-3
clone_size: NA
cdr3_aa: CASSVQGISTDTQYF
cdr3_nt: TGTGCCAGCAGCGTACAGGGGATTAGCACAGATACGCAGTATTTT

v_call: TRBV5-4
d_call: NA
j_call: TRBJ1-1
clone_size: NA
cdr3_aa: CASSPRAILNTEAFF
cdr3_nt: TGTGCCAGCAGCCCCCGAGCCATTCTTAACACTGAAGCTTTCTTT

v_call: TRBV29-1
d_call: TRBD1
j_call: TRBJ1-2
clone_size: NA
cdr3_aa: CSVDRTGVGNYGYTF
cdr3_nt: TGCAGCGTTGACCGGACAGGGGTTGGTAACTATGGCTACACCTTC

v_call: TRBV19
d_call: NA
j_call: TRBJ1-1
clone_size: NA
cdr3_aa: CASTRRERQSTEAFF
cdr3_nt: TGTGCCAGTACCAGAAGGGAGAGGCAATCCACTGAAGCTTTCTTT

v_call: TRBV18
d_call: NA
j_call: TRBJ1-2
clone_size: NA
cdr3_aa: CASSTQGLVYGYTF
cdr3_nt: TGTGCCAGCTCTACCCAGGGACTCGTCTATGGCTACACCTTC

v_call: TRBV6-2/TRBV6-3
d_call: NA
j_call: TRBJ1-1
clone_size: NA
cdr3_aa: CASSNSEGNTEAFF
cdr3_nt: TGTGCCAGCAGTAACAGCGAGGGGAACACTGAAGCTTTCTTT

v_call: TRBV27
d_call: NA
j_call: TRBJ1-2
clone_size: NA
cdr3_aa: CASSFGGADGYTF
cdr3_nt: TGTGCCAGCAGTTTTGGGGGCGCAGATGGCTACACCTTC

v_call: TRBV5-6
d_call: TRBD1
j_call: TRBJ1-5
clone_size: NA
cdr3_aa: CASSAGGSQPQHF
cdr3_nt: TGTGCCAGCAGCGCAGGGGGCAGTCAGCCCCAGCATTTT

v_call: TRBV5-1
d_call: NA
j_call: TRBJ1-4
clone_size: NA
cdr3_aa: CASSTGQTNEKLFF
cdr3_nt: TGCGCCAGCAGTACCGGACAGACTAATGAAAAACTGTTTTTT

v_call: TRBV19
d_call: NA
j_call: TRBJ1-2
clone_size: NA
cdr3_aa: CASSQRNNYGYTF
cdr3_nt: TGTGCCAGTAGTCAGAGGAACAACTATGGCTACACCTTC

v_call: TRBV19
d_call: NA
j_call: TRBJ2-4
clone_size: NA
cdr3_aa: CASSIGQGRVKPLIQYF
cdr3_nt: TGTGCCAGTAGTATAGGTCAGGGCAGGGTAAAACCTTTAATTCAGTACTTC

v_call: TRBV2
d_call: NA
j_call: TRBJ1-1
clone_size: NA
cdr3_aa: CASSVETTAEAFF
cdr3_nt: TGTGCCAGCAGTGTCGAGACAACGGCTGAAGCTTTCTTT

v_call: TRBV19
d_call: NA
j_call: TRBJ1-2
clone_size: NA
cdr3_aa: CASSWATNYGYTF
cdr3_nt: TGTGCCAGTAGCTGGGCGACTAACTATGGCTACACCTTC

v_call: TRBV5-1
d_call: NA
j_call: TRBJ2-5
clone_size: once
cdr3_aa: CASSSGLAGPQETQYF
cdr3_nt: TGCGCCAGCAGCTCGGGACTCGCGGGACCTCAAGAGACCCAGTACTTC

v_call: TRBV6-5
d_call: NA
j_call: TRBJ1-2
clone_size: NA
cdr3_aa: CASNFQGNYGYTF
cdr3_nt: TGTGCCAGCAACTTTCAGGGGAACTATGGCTACACCTTC

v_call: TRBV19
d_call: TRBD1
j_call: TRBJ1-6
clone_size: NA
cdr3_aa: CASSRRGQGEGSPLHF
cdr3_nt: TGTGCCAGTAGTAGACGGGGACAGGGGGAAGGCTCACCCCTCCACTTT

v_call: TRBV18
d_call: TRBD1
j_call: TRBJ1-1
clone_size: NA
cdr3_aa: CASSLGQGRPNTEAFF
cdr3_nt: TGTGCCAGCTCACTGGGACAGGGGCGCCCCAACACTGAAGCTTTCTTT

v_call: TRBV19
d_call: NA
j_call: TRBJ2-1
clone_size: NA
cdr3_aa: CASSTRTDRPYNEQFF
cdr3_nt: TGTGCCAGTAGTACACGGACAGACAGACCCTACAATGAGCAGTTCTTC

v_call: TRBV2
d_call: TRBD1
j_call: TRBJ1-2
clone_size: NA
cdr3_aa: CASSTPGQLSYGYTF
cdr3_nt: TGTGCCAGCAGTACCCCGGGACAGTTATCCTATGGCTACACCTTC

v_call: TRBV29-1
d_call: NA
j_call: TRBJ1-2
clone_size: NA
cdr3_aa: CSVVPVNYGYTF
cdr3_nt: TGCAGCGTCGTACCGGTGAACTATGGCTACACCTTC

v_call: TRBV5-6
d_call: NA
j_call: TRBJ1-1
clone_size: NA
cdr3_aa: CASSRLGSSWNTEAFF
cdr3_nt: TGTGCCAGCAGCCGGTTGGGGAGCAGCTGGAACACTGAAGCTTTCTTT

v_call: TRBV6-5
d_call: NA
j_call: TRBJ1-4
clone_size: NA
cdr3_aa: CASREARAEEKLFF
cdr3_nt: TGTGCCAGCAGGGAGGCAAGGGCAGAGGAAAAACTGTTTTTT

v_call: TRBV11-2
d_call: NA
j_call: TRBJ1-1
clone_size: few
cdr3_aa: CASSSQGNTEAFF
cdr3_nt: TGTGCCAGCAGCTCACAGGGCAACACTGAAGCTTTCTTT

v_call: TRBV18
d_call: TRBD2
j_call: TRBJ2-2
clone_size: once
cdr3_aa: CASSPILLAGDTGELFF
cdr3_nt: TGTGCCAGCTCACCAATCTTACTAGCGGGGGACACCGGGGAGCTGTTTTTT

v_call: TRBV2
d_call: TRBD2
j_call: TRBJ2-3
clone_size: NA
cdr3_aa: CASSPSGGGTDTQYF
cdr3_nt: TGTGCCAGCAGTCCTAGCGGGGGAGGCACAGATACGCAGTATTTT

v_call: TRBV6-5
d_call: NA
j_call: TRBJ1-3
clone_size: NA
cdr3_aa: CASRVTGLTGNTIYF
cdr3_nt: TGTGCCAGCAGGGTGACAGGACTCACTGGAAACACCATATATTTT

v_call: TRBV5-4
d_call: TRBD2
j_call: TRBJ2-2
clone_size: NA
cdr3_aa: CASSRGTTAGELFF
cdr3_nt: TGTGCCAGCAGCCGGGGGACTACCGCCGGGGAGCTGTTTTTT

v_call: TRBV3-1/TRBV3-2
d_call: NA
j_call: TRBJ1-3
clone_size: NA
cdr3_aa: CASSQGYPGNSGNTIYF
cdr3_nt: TGTGCCAGCAGCCAAGGGTACCCAGGGAACTCTGGAAATACCATATATTTT

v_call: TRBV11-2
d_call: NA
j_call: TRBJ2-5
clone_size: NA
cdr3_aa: CASSIVPRTIEETQYF
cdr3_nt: TGTGCCAGCAGCATTGTTCCGCGGACTATCGAAGAGACCCAGTACTTC

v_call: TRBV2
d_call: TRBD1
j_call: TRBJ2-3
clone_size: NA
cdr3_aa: CASSGTGRVYF
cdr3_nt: TGTGCCAGCAGTGGGACAGGGCGGGTGTATTTT

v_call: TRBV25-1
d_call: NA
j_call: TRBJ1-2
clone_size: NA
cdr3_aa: CASSEGAVGYGYTF
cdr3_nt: TGTGCCAGCAGTGAGGGGGCCGTGGGCTATGGCTACACCTTC

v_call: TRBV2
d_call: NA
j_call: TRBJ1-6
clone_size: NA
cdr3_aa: CASSPQGSSPLHF
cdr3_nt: TGTGCCAGCAGTCCCCAGGGGTCCTCACCCCTCCACTTT

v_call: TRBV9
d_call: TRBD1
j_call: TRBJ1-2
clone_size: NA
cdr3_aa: CASSPRRDSYGYTF
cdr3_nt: TGTGCCAGCAGCCCCCGTCGGGACAGCTATGGCTACACCTTC

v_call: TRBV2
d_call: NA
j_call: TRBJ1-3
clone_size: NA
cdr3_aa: CASKQEGNTIYF
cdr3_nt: TGTGCCAGCAAACAGGAAGGAAACACCATATATTTT

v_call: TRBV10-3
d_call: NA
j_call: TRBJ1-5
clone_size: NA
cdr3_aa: CATYPGGASNQPQHF
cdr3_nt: TGTGCCACCTACCCGGGAGGGGCTAGCAATCAGCCCCAGCATTTT

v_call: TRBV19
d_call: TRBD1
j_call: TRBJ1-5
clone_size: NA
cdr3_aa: CASSPRTGSFNQPQHF
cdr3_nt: TGTGCCAGTAGTCCCCGGACAGGGTCCTTCAATCAGCCCCAGCATTTT

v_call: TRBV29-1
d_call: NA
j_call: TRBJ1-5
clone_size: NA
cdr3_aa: CSVTTANSNQPQHF
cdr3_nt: TGCAGCGTAACCACAGCAAATAGCAATCAGCCCCAGCATTTT

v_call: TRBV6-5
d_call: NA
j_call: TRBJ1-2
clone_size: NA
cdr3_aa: CASSPTLNYGYTF
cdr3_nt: TGTGCCAGCAGCCCGACACTTAACTATGGCTACACCTTC

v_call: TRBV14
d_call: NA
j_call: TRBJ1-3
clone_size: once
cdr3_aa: CASSQDWARDTIYF
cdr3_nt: TGTGCCAGCAGCCAAGATTGGGCCAGGGACACCATATATTTT

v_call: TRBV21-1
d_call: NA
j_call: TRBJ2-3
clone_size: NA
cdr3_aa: CASSPPREAQYF
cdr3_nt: TGTGCCAGCAGCCCGCCGAGGGAGGCGCAGTATTTT

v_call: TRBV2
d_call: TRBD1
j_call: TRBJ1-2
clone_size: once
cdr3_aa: CASSLDRGHGYTF
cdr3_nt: TGTGCCAGCAGTCTTGACAGGGGGCATGGCTACACCTTC

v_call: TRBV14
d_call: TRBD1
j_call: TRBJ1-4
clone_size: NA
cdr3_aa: CASSPRGQGADDEKLFF
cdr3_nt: TGTGCCAGCAGCCCTAGGGGACAGGGGGCAGACGATGAAAAACTGTTTTTT

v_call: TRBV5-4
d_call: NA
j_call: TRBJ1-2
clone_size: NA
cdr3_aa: CASSLAAGWTNGYTF
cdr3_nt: TGTGCCAGCAGCTTGGCCGCAGGGTGGACTAATGGCTACACCTTC